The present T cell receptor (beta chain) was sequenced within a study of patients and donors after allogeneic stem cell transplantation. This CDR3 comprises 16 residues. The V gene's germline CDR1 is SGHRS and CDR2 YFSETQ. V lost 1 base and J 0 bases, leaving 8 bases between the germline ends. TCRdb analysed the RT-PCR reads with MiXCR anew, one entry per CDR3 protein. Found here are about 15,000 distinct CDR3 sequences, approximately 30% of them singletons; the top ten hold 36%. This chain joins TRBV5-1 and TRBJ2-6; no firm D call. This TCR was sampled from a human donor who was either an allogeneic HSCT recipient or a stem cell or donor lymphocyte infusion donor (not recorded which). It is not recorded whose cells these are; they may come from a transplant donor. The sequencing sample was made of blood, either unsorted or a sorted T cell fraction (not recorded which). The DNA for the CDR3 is TGCGCCAGCAGCTTGATCAGCTACTCTGGGGCCAACGTCCTGACTTTC. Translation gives CASSLISYSGANVLTF.